This entry concerns a single T cell receptor beta chain. This entry is derived from a study of blood T cell repertoires in COVID-19. Adults between roughly 18 and 89 years of age took part from under 30 US areas. Libraries were prepared by immunoSEQ multiplex PCR; TCRdb keeps only in-frame clonotypes and omits some of them. The sample records 200,000 to 250,000 clones, about four fifths being singletons. The junction had 11 bases not matched to a gene; V was cut back by 4 bases and J by 5 bases. This CDR3 comprises 17 residues. Germline values: CDR1 MNHEY, CDR2 SVGEGT. The sequencing input was PBMCs or T cells enriched from blood (not recorded which). The source is a woman aged 45 to 65 with acute COVID-19. The chain is built from TRBV6-2 or TRBV6-3 and TRBJ2-3; 11 nucleotides match TRBD2. CDR3 coding DNA: TGTGCCAGCAGTTTGCCCCTTAGCGGGGGGGCCATAGATACGCAGTATTTT. It is translated as CASSLPLSGGAIDTQYF.